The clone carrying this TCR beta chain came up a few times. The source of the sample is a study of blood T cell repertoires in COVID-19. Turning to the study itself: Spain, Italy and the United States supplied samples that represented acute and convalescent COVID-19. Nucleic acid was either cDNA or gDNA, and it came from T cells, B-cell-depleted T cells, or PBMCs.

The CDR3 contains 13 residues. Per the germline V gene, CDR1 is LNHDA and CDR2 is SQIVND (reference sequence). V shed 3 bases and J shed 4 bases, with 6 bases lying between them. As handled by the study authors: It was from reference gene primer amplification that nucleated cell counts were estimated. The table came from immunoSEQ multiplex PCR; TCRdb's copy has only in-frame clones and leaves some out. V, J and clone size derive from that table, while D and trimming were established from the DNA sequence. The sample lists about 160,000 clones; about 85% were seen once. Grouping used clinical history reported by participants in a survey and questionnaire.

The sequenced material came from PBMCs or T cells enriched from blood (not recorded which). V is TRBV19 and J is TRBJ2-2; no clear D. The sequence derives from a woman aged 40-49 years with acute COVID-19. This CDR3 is CASSIMATGELFF. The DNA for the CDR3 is TGTGCCAGTAGTATTATGGCCACCGGGGAGCTGTTTTTT.